This passage covers 4 T cell receptor beta chains from one sample sequenced in a study of identical twins. TCRdb reanalysed the 5' RACE reads using MiXCR and keeps one entry per CDR3 protein. The sample includes 350,000 to 600,000 distinct CDR3 sequences, 14% of them seen just once. The same data also contributed to another study, on yellow fever vaccine responses in identical twins.

Sequencing used CD4+ T cells sorted from blood. These receptors were taken from a woman between 18 and 29 years old in good health.

CDR3 protein: CASSIPGTGTQETQYF. CDR3 coding DNA: TGCGCCAGCAGCATTCCCGGGACAGGGACCCAAGAGACCCAGTACTTC. This chain links TRBV5-1 with TRBJ2-5, with TRBD1 identical over 9 bases. V was clipped by 4 bases and J by 1 base; unmatched bases: 8. The CDR3 is 16 residues long. Germline lookup yields CDR1 SGHRS and CDR2 YFSETQ.

This sequence joins TRBV27 and TRBJ2-1, with TRBD2 matching 10 bases. CDR1 is MNHEY, CDR2 SMNVEV, per germline (reference sequence). The J segment lost 3 bases and the V segment lost 5 bases, leaving 4 bases of the junction unmatched. The CDR3 contains 15 residues. The CDR3 sequence is CASSPGLANYNEQFF. The CDR3 nucleotides read TGTGCCAGCAGTCCGGGACTAGCGAACTACAATGAGCAGTTCTTC.

There are a few counts of this clonotype. The chain carries TRBV6-6 and TRBJ2-3; a weak D match, TRBD2 (5 bases). The ends were cut back, 2 bases at V and 4 bases at J, with 7 bases in the middle. There are 13 residues in the CDR3. Germline CDR1 is MNHNY and CDR2 is SVGAGI (reference sequence). The CDR3 region has the DNA TGTGCCAGCAGTTACCCGGGGTCAGATACGCAGTATTTT. Translating gives CASSYPGSDTQYF.

This clonotype has just a few counts. This CDR3 is CASSSLNYEQYF. CDR3 in DNA: TGTGCCAGCTCATCTTTAAATTACGAGCAGTACTTC. J is TRBJ2-7 and V is TRBV18; the D is unclear. Trimming removed 5 bases at V and 4 bases at J, with 9 bases between. Germline assignment: CDR1 KGHSH and CDR2 LQKENI. The CDR3 is 12 residues long.